This entry lists 28 T cell receptor beta chains sequenced from one sample in a study of cytomegalovirus exposure and HLA in healthy donors. Primers for the PCR totalled 60 Vbeta and 13 Jbeta. Here immunoSEQ multiplex PCR was the method, and the copy in TCRdb shows in-frame clones only, minus some. The repertoire has more than 90,000 clones, roughly four fifths of them found once; the top ten carry roughly 8%. Sequencing was performed on PBMCs. These receptors were obtained from a female donor in good health and CMV-seronegative.

This rearrangement joins TRBV12-5 to TRBJ1-2; the D gene is possibly TRBD1 (6 bases). CDR3 length: 13 amino acids. Germline CDR1 LGHNT, CDR2 FRNRAP. V dropped 5 bases and J dropped 8 bases, with 15 bases sitting between them. CDR3 region: CASGTRRGGGYTF. For the CDR3, the DNA is TGTGCTAGTGGTACAAGAAGGGGGGGCGGCTACACCTTC.

This chain links TRBV6-1 with TRBJ2-1; D is ambiguous. Germline CDR1 reads MNHNS; CDR2 reads SASEGT. The CDR3 has 12 residues. V shed 5 bases and J shed 7 bases, with 9 bases lying between them. In DNA form, the CDR3 reads TGTGCCAGCAGTCACCGTCGGAATGAGCAGTTCTTC. Residues: CASSHRRNEQFF.

In its sample, this clone was seen a few times. The V and J genes are TRBV2 and TRBJ2-1; TRBD1 matches 7 bases. The CDR3 covers 14 residues. Trimming at V came to 1 base and at J to 6 bases, leaving 3 bases not matched to a gene. Germline assignment: CDR1 SNHLY and CDR2 FYNNEI. Here the CDR3 reads CASSEGGQINEQFF. The CDR3 region has the DNA TGTGCCAGCAGTGAAGGGGGACAGATCAATGAGCAGTTCTTC. Combining the CDR3 with reference TRBV2 and TRBJ2-1 gives the whole variable domain EPEVTQTPSHQVTQMGQEVILRCVPISNHLYFYWYRQILGQKVEFLVSFYNNEISEKSEIFDDQFSVERPDGSNFTLKIRSTKLEDSAMYFCASSEGGQINEQFFGPGTRLTVL.

The chain couples TRBV7-9 to TRBJ2-1, with 9 bases lining up with TRBD1. This CDR3 is 19 amino acids long. After removal of 6 bases from V and 7 bases from J, the junction contained 22 bases not matched to a gene. Germline CDR1 is SEHNR and CDR2 is FQNEAQ (reference sequence). As DNA, the CDR3 is TGTGCCAGCAGAGCCCATTGGGACAGGGAGCGGGGACTTGAGAATGAGCAGTTCTTC. Amino acid sequence: CASRAHWDRERGLENEQFF.

The CDR3 nucleotides are TGTGCCAGCAGCGTAGGAGGACAGGGTTCCTACGAGCAGTACTTC. Protein: CASSVGGQGSYEQYF. The chain is built from TRBV9 and TRBJ2-7; TRBD1 matches 8 bases. The V and J ends lost 0 bases and 1 base, in that order; junction bases with no gene match: 3. This CDR3 contains 15 residues. In germline, CDR1 is SGDLS, CDR2 YYNGEE.

The chain joins TRBV18 to TRBJ1-6; no firm D call. The CDR3 has 14 amino acids. V was pared by 3 bases and J by 10 bases, with 13 bases between. Per germline, CDR1 KGHSH and CDR2 LQKENI. The CDR3 bases are TGTGCCAGCTCACCGTCGAACGAGAGGTCACCCCTCCACTTT. Residues: CASSPSNERSPLHF.

CDR3 loop: CASSFIAGGLYEQYF. For the CDR3, the DNA is TGTGCCAGCAGCTTTATAGCGGGAGGTTTATACGAGCAGTACTTC. The V gene is TRBV7-2, the J gene TRBJ2-5, with TRBD2 identical over 10 bases. The J call is doubtful: the DNA matches TRBJ2-7 better. Germline CDR1 is SGHTA and CDR2 is FQGNSA. This CDR3 region has 15 residues.

The chain couples TRBV5-4 to TRBJ1-1; weak D call: TRBD1 (5 bases). Germline-derived CDR1 and CDR2 are SGHNT and YYREEE (reference sequence). The CDR3 consists of 15 residues. Trimming shortened V by 2 bases and J by 4 bases, and 15 bases separated the two germline ends. The CDR3 region has the DNA TGTGCCAGCAGCTTCATACGGCCCCAGGGCACTGAAGCTTTCTTT. Encoded protein: CASSFIRPQGTEAFF.

The V call is TRBV15, the J call TRBJ1-4, with 7 positions matching TRBD1. The V segment lost 5 bases and the J segment 7 bases; nucleotides outside the gene matches: 4. The germline CDR1 and CDR2 sequences are LNHNV and YYDKDF (reference sequence). This CDR3 has 13 residues. CDR3 protein: CATSARDSEKLFF. CDR3 DNA sequence: TGTGCCACCAGCGCCCGGGACAGTGAAAAACTGTTTTTT. Together with reference TRBV15 and TRBJ1-4, the CDR3 gives the full variable domain: DAMVIQNPRYQVTQFGKPVTLSCSQTLNHNVMYWYQQKSSQAPKLLFHYYDKDFNNEADTPDNFQSRRPNTSFCFLDIRSPGLGDTAMYLCATSARDSEKLFFGSGTQLSVL.

The chain joins TRBV19 to TRBJ2-2; 15 bases are a match to TRBD2. Germline lookup yields CDR1 LNHDA and CDR2 SQIVND (reference sequence). The CDR3 consists of 16 residues. After removal of 5 bases from V and 6 bases from J, the junction contained 4 bases not matched to a gene. CDR3 in DNA: TGTGCCAGTAGTCGGACTAGCGGGAGGGCCGCCGGGGAGCTGTTTTTT. Amino acid sequence: CASSRTSGRAAGELFF.

The chain has TRBV15 and TRBJ1-5; 7 bases agree with TRBD1. V trimming: 2 bases; J trimming: 3 bases; junction bases outside the gene matches: 4. This CDR3 has 15 residues. CDR1 LNHNV and CDR2 YYDKDF come from the germline V gene (reference sequence). The CDR3 here is CATSRRGQDNQPQHF. The CDR3 DNA reads TGTGCCACCAGCAGAAGGGGGCAGGACAATCAGCCCCAGCATTTT.

V is TRBV7-3 and J is TRBJ2-1, with D perhaps TRBD1 (5 bases). The CDR3 covers 15 residues. CDR1 SGHTA and CDR2 FQGTGA come from the germline V gene. V was pared by 5 bases and J by 4 bases, with 15 bases between. The CDR3 is CASSLRTPPYNEQFF. CDR3 coding DNA: TGTGCCAGCAGCCTAAGGACACCACCTTACAATGAGCAGTTCTTC. Together with reference TRBV7-3 and TRBJ2-1, the CDR3 gives the full variable domain: GAGVSQTPSNKVTEKGKYVELRCDPISGHTALYWYRQSLGQGPEFLIYFQGTGAADDSGLPNDRFFAVRPEGSVSTLKIQRTERGDSAVYLCASSLRTPPYNEQFFGPGTRLTVL.

The V call is TRBV30, the J call TRBJ1-1; 8 nucleotides match TRBD1. The V and J ends lost 3 bases and 1 base, in that order; junction bases with no gene match: 7. The CDR3 is made up of 15 amino acids. CDR1 is GTSNPN and CDR2 is SVGIG in the germline V gene (reference sequence). Here the CDR3 DNA reads TGTGCCTGGAGGGCCCTAGGACAGGGGAACACTGAAGCTTTCTTT. Encoded protein: CAWRALGQGNTEAFF.

The rearrangement links TRBV14 to TRBJ1-2; a possible D gene is TRBD1 (6 bases). V was cut by 4 bases and J by 7 bases, with 16 bases left in between. The CDR3 runs 14 residues. CDR1 and CDR2 (germline): SGHDN, FVKESK. The CDR3 loop reads CASSPLPGAPGYTF. In nucleotides, the CDR3 is TGTGCCAGCAGCCCCCTCCCAGGGGCTCCTGGCTACACCTTC.

The chain recombines TRBV7-9 with TRBJ2-1; possible D gene TRBD2, 5 bases. V was pared by 5 bases and J by 1 base, with 12 bases between. Germline CDR1 and CDR2: SEHNR and FQNEAQ (reference sequence). The CDR3 totals 15 residues. Here the CDR3 DNA reads TGTGCCAGCAGCGCACTAGGATCATCCTACAATGAGCAGTTCTTC. Encoded protein: CASSALGSSYNEQFF.

The chain uses TRBV9 and TRBJ2-3; 8 bases match TRBD2. The CDR3 totals 14 residues. The trim removed 3 bases at V and 1 base at J, leaving 1 base unmatched. The germline gives CDR1 SGDLS, CDR2 YYNGEE. The CDR3 sequence: CASSAGGGTDTQYF. For the CDR3, the DNA is TGTGCCAGCAGCGCGGGGGGGGGCACAGATACGCAGTATTTT.

V and J are TRBV30 and TRBJ1-4, with D possibly TRBD1 on 5 matching bases. Per germline, CDR1 GTSNPN and CDR2 SVGIG (reference sequence). CDR3 length equals 14 residues. V shed 0 bases and J shed 8 bases, with 13 bases lying between them. In DNA form, the CDR3 reads TGTGCCTGGAGTGTGCCCGGGGGGAGAGAAAAACTGTTTTTT. Encoded protein: CAWSVPGGREKLFF. Variable domain in full (rest from reference TRBV30 and TRBJ1-4): SQTIHQWPATLVQPVGSPLSLECTVEGTSNPNLYWYRQAAGRGLQLLFYSVGIGQISSEVPQNLSASRPQDRQFILSSKKLLLSDSGFYLCAWSVPGGREKLFFGSGTQLSVL.

The gene calls are TRBV4-2 and TRBJ2-2, with 7 bases that match TRBD2. V shed 1 base, J shed 6 bases, and the junction held 2 bases outside the gene matches. This CDR3 region has 14 residues. Germline lookup yields CDR1 LGHNA and CDR2 YNFKEQ. CDR3 DNA sequence: TGTGCCAGCAGCCAAGGGGGGGGAGCCGGGGAGCTGTTTTTT. Its protein is CASSQGGGAGELFF.

The genes are TRBV10-3 and TRBJ2-1; 16 bases are shared with TRBD2. The CDR3 length is 21 residues. CDR1 is ENHRY, CDR2 SYGVKD, per germline. The J segment lost 8 bases and the V segment lost 6 bases, leaving 22 bases of the junction unmatched. Here the CDR3 DNA reads TGTGCCATCAGCAAAATTTCCGGGACTAGCGGGGGGGAGACCCCCTGGCATGAGCAGTTCTTC. Translation gives CAISKISGTSGGETPWHEQFF.

CDR3 in DNA: TGTGCCAGCAGCGAGCGGTGGGGCACAGATACGCAGTATTTT. It codes for CASSERWGTDTQYF. The gene calls are TRBV14 and TRBJ2-3, with a weak D call TRBD2 (5 bases). The CDR3 sequence is 14 residues long. Trimming pared 5 bases from V and 1 base from J, leaving 10 bases between. In germline, CDR1 is SGHDN, CDR2 FVKESK.

J is TRBJ1-6 and V is TRBV6-5, with D possibly being TRBD1 (5 bases). The CDR3 covers 15 residues. V gave up 7 bases and J gave up 6 bases, with 16 bases separating them. Per the germline V gene, CDR1 is MNHEY and CDR2 is SVGAGI. CDR3 nucleotides: TGTGCCAGCACTCGCAGCCAGGGTCGTAATTCACCCCTCCACTTT. Amino acid sequence: CASTRSQGRNSPLHF.

This chain links TRBV19 with TRBJ2-6; 7 nucleotides agree with TRBD1. CDR3 length: 17 amino acids. J gave up 0 bases and V 7 bases, and 9 bases lay outside the gene matches. Germline V gives CDR1 LNHDA, CDR2 SQIVND (reference sequence). Written as DNA, the CDR3 is TGTGCCAGTAATACCGAGGGGGCCTTCTCTGGGGCCAACGTCCTGACTTTC. It translates to CASNTEGAFSGANVLTF.

The J gene is TRBJ1-2, the V gene TRBV28; 8 nucleotides match TRBD1. V gave up 6 bases and J gave up 7 bases; unmatched junction bases: 10. The germline V gene has CDR1 MDHEN and CDR2 SYDVKM. This CDR3 region has 14 residues. CDR3: CASSRADRVGGYTF. CDR3 sequence (DNA): TGTGCCAGCAGCCGAGCGGACAGGGTGGGTGGCTACACCTTC.

In its sample, this clone was seen once. The V gene is TRBV18, the J gene TRBJ1-1; TRBD1 agrees at 7 bases. This CDR3 has 14 residues. V shed 3 bases and J 2 bases; nucleotides not matched to a gene: 3. The germline CDR1 and CDR2 sequences are KGHSH and LQKENI. Here the CDR3 reads CASSPRDRNTEAFF. CDR3 DNA sequence: TGTGCCAGCTCACCGCGGGACAGAAACACTGAAGCTTTCTTT.

The chain joins TRBV20-1 to TRBJ1-1; no clear D. V lost 6 bases to trimming and J lost 3 bases, with 8 bases between them. Per germline, CDR1 DFQATT and CDR2 SNEGSKA (reference sequence). The CDR3 is 11 residues long. In DNA, the CDR3 is TGCAGTGCCCCCGGTCACACTGAAGCTTTCTTT. The encoded protein is CSAPGHTEAFF.

The rearrangement joins TRBV2 to TRBJ2-1; TRBD2 matches at 7 bases. The junction had 8 bases not matched to a gene; V was cut back by 6 bases and J by 0 bases. This CDR3 region has 16 residues. The V gene's germline CDR1 is SNHLY and CDR2 FYNNEI. Written as DNA, the CDR3 is TGTGCCAGCAGCCAGCCCTGGACTAGCTCCTACAATGAGCAGTTCTTC. This sequence encodes CASSQPWTSSYNEQFF. The whole variable domain, filled in from reference TRBV2 and TRBJ2-1, reads EPEVTQTPSHQVTQMGQEVILRCVPISNHLYFYWYRQILGQKVEFLVSFYNNEISEKSEIFDDQFSVERPDGSNFTLKIRSTKLEDSAMYFCASSQPWTSSYNEQFFGPGTRLTVL.

This clone was recorded a few times. The chain links TRBV11-2 to TRBJ1-5; D unclear. Trimming pared 5 bases from V and 3 bases from J, leaving 14 bases between. The V gene's germline CDR1 is SGHAT and CDR2 FQNNGV. This CDR3 is 15 amino acids long. The CDR3 reads CASSPGGQFNQPQHF. The CDR3 DNA sequence: TGTGCCAGCAGCCCAGGCGGGCAGTTCAATCAGCCCCAGCATTTT.

This rearrangement joins TRBV18 to TRBJ2-6; D is perhaps TRBD1 (6 bases). CDR3 size: 18 residues. Germline V gene data show CDR1 as KGHSH and CDR2 as LQKENI. Between the trimmed V and J ends, which lost 4 bases and 0 bases, there was a span of 16 bases. CDR3 residues: CASSRAGRGYSGANVLTF. DNA of the CDR3: TGTGCCAGCTCACGGGCGGGCAGGGGCTACTCTGGGGCCAACGTCCTGACTTTC.